These T cell receptor beta chains were read from a single sample in a study of shared clonotypes between healthy human individuals. Produced via immunoSEQ multiplex PCR; TCRdb's table is partial and in-frame only. The table includes about 1 million clones, about three quarters detected once. Sequencing used memory CD4+ T cells sorted from blood. These receptors all come from a man younger than 35 in good health. Both conserved end residues are part of each CDR3. The order of the fields is CDR3 protein, J gene, V gene.

CASSLTGQTQYF | TRBJ2-5 | TRBV7-3
CASSLGPPKVNEKLFF | TRBJ1-4 | TRBV5-1
CAWSVWRISNTGELFF | TRBJ2-2 | TRBV30
CASSVWASGSAEQFF | TRBJ2-1 | TRBV9
CASSYNRDTEAFF | TRBJ1-1 | TRBV6-5
CASTRGGFYGYTF | TRBJ1-2 | TRBV6-5
CASSLGGVAGNTIYF | TRBJ1-3 | TRBV11-2
CASSQSTTVEAFF | TRBJ1-1 | TRBV18
CASSVDRATNEKLFF | TRBJ1-4 | TRBV9
CASTFAGGAREQYF | TRBJ2-7 | TRBV5-1
CASSFTATSRNSPLHF | TRBJ1-6 | TRBV28
CSAPRIETQYF | TRBJ2-5 | TRBV20-1
CASSEYGAGVNEQYF | TRBJ2-7 | TRBV6-1
CAWGTGHSPLHF | TRBJ1-6 | TRBV30
CASSDRSGLRTQYF | TRBJ2-5 | TRBV5-4
CASGGQSTLYGYTF | TRBJ1-2 | TRBV2
CAWSGGLAGGRLVRETQYF | TRBJ2-5 | TRBV30
CSARNNEQFF | TRBJ2-1 | TRBV20-1
CASSRWDSSSTDTQYF | TRBJ2-3 | TRBV9
CASSSAGSTDTQYF | TRBJ2-3 | TRBV5-1
CASSEGLKAYEQYF | TRBJ2-7 | TRBV2
CASSPQLSDNEQFF | TRBJ2-1 | TRBV18
CASSDLGDHNEQFF | TRBJ2-1 | TRBV6-4
CASTSRGYNSPLHF | TRBJ1-6 | TRBV5-6
CASSARDRAYEQYF | TRBJ2-7 | TRBV7-9
CASSLRLASTYEQYF | TRBJ2-7 | TRBV6-5
CASSMSSGGADTQYF | TRBJ2-3 | TRBV19
CASSPDRSRTDTQYF | TRBJ2-3 | TRBV2
CASSLVGFKSGDQYF | TRBJ2-5 | TRBV7-2
CASSLGGVNTEAFF | TRBJ1-1 | TRBV27
CASSQVMGVVTGELFF | TRBJ2-2 | TRBV4-1
CASSSDSLIATNEKLFF | TRBJ1-4 | TRBV18
CATRIGDTSNQPQHF | TRBJ1-5 | TRBV15
CAWSGWGANTEAFF | TRBJ1-1 | TRBV30
CASSDVRRDEQFF | TRBJ2-1 | TRBV6-1
CASSEGQAKETQYF | TRBJ2-5 | TRBV9
CAWRVGGIQYF | TRBJ2-4 | TRBV30
CASGLLSGGTQYF | TRBJ2-5 | TRBV12-5
CAWSLRNYGYTF | TRBJ1-2 | TRBV30
CASSLGTVNNEQFF | TRBJ2-1 | TRBV5-1
CASSQAGPGGYYEQYF | TRBJ2-7 | TRBV4-3
CASSVREAGEQFF | TRBJ2-1 | TRBV9
CASSEARAAHTYEQYF | TRBJ2-7 | TRBV5-8
CASSPQGASYEQYF | TRBJ2-7 | TRBV6-5
CASSKRTSGITDTQYF | TRBJ2-3 | TRBV19
CASSRSGQETQYF | TRBJ2-5 | TRBV10-1
CAIPGQGTYGYTF | TRBJ1-2 | TRBV10-3
CARSLGGHGLAENEQFF | TRBJ2-1 | TRBV7-5
CASSQGQGGTEAFF | TRBJ1-1 | TRBV14
CASSLGTGLQETQYF | TRBJ2-5 | TRBV5-4
CASSLGVGDGYTF | TRBJ1-2 | TRBV5-1
CASSSTGVQNIQYF | TRBJ2-4 | TRBV5-1
CASSYSSVNTEAFF | TRBJ1-1 | TRBV6-5
CASSSSGPVGTEAFF | TRBJ1-1 | TRBV28